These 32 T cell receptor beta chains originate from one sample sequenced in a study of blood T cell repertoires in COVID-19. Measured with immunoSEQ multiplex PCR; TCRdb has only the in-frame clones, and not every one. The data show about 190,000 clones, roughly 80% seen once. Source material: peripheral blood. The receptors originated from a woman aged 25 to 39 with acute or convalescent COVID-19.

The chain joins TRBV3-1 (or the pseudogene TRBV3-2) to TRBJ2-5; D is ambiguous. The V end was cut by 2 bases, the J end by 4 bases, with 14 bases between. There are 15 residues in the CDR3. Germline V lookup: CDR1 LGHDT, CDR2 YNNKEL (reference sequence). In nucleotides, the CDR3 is TGTGCCAGCAGCCAAACTCGAAGTTCGGGAGAGACCCAGTACTTC. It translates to CASSQTRSSGETQYF.

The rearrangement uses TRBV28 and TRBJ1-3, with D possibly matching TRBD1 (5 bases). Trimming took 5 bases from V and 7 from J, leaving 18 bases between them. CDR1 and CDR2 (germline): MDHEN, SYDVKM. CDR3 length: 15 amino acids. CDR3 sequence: CASSLRGEEGNTIYF. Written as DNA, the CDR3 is TGTGCCAGCAGTCTCCGCGGGGAGGAGGGGAACACCATATATTTT.

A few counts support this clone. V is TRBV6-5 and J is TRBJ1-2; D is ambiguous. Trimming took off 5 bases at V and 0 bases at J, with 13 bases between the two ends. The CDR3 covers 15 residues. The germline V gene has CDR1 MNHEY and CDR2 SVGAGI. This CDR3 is CASSPRPSSNYGYTF. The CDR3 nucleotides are TGTGCCAGCAGTCCCCGGCCTAGTTCTAACTATGGCTACACCTTC.

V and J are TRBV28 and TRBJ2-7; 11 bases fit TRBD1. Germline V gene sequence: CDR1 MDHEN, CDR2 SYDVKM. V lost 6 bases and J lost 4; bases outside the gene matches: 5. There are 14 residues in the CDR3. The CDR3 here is CASRGTGGKYEQYF. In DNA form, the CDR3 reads TGTGCCAGCAGAGGGACAGGGGGGAAATACGAGCAGTACTTC.

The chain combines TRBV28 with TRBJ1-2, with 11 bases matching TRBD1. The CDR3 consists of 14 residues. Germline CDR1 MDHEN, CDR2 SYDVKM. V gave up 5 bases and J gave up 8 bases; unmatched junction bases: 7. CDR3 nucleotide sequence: TGTGCCAGCAGTCGAAGGACAGGGGGCGCGGGCTACACCTTC. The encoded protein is CASSRRTGGAGYTF.

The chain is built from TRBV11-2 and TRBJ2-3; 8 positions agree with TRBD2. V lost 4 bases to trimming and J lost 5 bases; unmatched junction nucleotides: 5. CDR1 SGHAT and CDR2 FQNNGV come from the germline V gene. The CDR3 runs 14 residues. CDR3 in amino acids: CASSWSGSGDTQYF. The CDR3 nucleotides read TGTGCCAGCAGCTGGAGCGGGAGTGGAGATACGCAGTATTTT.

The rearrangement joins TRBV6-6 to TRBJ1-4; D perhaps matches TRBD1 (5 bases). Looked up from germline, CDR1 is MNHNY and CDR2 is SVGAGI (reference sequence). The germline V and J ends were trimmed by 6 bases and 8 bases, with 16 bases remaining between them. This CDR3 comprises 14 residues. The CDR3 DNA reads TGTGCCAGCAGCCTAGGGAGGGGAGGCGAAAAACTGTTTTTT. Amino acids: CASSLGRGGEKLFF.

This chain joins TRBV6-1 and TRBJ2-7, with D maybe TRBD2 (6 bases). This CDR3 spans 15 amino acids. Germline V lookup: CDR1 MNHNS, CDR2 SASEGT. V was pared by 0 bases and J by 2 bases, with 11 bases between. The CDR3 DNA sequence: TGTGCCAGCAGTGAAGCTGGGACGGGGGCCTACGAGCAGTACTTC. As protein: CASSEAGTGAYEQYF.

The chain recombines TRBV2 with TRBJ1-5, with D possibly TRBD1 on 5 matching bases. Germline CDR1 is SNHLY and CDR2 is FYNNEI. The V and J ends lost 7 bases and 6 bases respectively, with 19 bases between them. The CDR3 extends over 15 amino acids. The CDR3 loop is CASMMGTMGGQPQHF. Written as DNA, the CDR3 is TGTGCCAGCATGATGGGGACGATGGGGGGTCAGCCCCAGCATTTT.

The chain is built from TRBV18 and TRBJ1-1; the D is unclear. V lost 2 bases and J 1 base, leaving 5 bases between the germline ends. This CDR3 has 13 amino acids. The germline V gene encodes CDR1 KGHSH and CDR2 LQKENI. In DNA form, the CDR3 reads TGTGCCAGCTCACCAACTAGGAACACTGAAGCTTTCTTT. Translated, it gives CASSPTRNTEAFF.

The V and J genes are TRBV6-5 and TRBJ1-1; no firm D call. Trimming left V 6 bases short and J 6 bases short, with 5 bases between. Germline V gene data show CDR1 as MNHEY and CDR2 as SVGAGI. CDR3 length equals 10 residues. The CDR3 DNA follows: TGTGCCAGCAGGGGCGCTGAAGCTTTCTTT. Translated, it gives CASRGAEAFF.

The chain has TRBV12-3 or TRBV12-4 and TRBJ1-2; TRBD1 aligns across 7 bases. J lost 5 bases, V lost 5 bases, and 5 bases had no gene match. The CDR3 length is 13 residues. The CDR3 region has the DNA TGTGCCAGCAGTAACTCAGGGGGATATGGCTACACCTTC. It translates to CASSNSGGYGYTF.

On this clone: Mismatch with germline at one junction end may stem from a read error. The CDR3 region is CASSIAARGRLDTQYF. The CDR3 region has the DNA TGTGCCAGCAGCATAGCCGCCCGCGGCAGACTAGATACGCAGTATTTT. The chain employs TRBV7-2 and TRBJ2-3; D unclear. The length of the CDR3 is 16 residues. CDR1 SGHTA and CDR2 FQGNSA come from the germline V gene.

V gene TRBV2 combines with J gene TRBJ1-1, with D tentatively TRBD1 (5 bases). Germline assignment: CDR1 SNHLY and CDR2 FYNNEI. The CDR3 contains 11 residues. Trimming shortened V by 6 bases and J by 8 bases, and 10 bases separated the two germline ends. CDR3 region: CASRQAPEAFF. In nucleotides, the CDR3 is TGTGCCAGCAGACAGGCCCCCGAAGCTTTCTTT.

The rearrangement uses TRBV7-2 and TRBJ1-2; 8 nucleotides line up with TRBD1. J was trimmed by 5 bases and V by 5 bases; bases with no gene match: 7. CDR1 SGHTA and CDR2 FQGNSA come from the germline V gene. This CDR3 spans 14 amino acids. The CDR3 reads CASSRETGVYGYTF. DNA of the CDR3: TGTGCCAGCAGCCGCGAGACAGGGGTTTATGGCTACACCTTC.

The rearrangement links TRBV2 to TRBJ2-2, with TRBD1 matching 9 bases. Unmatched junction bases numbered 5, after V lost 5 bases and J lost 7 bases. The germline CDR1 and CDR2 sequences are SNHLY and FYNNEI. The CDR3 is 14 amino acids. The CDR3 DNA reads TGTGCCAGCAGTATCGGACAGGGGTACGGGGAGCTGTTTTTT. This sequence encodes CASSIGQGYGELFF. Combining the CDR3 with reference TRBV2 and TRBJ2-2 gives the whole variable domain EPEVTQTPSHQVTQMGQEVILRCVPISNHLYFYWYRQILGQKVEFLVSFYNNEISEKSEIFDDQFSVERPDGSNFTLKIRSTKLEDSAMYFCASSIGQGYGELFFGEGSRLTVL.

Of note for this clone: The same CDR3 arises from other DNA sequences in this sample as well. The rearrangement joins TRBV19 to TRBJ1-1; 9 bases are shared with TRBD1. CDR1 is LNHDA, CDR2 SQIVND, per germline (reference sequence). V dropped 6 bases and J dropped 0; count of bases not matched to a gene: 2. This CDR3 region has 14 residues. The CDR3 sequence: CASRDRGMNTEAFF. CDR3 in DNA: TGTGCCAGTAGGGACAGGGGTATGAACACTGAAGCTTTCTTT.

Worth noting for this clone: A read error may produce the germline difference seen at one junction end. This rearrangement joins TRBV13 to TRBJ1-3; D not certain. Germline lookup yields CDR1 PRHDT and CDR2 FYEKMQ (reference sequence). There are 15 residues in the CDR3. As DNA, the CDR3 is TGTGCTAGCAGCTTAGGTGCAGGCCTCGGAAACACCATATATTTT. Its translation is CASSLGAGLGNTIYF. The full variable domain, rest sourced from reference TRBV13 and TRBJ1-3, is AAGVIQSPRHLIKEKRETATLKCYPIPRHDTVYWYQQGPGQDPQFLISFYEKMQSDKGSIPDRFSAQQFSDYHSELNMSSLELGDSALYFCASSLGAGLGNTIYFGEGSWLTVV.

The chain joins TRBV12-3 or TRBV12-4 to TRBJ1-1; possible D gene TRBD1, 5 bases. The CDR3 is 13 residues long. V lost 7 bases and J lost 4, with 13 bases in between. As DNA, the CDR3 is TGTGCCAGCAACATCGGAGGGGCCACTGAAGCTTTCTTT. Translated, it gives CASNIGGATEAFF.

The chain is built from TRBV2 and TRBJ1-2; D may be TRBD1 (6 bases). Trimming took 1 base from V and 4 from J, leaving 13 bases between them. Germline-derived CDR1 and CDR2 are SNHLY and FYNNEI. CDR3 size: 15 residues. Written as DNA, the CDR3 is TGTGCCAGCAGTGAAGACCCAGGGGACCGCTATGGCTACACCTTC. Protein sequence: CASSEDPGDRYGYTF.

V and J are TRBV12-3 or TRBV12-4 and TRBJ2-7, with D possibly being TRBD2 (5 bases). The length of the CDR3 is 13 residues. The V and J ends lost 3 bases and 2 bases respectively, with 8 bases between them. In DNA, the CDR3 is TGTGCCAGCAGTTTTCCGGGGACCTACGAGCAGTACTTC. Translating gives CASSFPGTYEQYF.

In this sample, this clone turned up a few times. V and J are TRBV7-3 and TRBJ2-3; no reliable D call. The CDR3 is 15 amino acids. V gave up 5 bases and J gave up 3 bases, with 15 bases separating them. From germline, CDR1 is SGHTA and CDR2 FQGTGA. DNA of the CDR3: TGTGCCAGCAGCCCCGACCGTGGGCGAACAGATACGCAGTATTTT. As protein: CASSPDRGRTDTQYF.

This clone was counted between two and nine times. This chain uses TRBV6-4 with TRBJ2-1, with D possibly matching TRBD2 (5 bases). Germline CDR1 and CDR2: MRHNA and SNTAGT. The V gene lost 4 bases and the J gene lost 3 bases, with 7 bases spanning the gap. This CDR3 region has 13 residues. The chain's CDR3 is CASSAGDYNEQFF. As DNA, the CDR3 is TGTGCCAGCAGTGCCGGGGACTACAATGAGCAGTTCTTC.

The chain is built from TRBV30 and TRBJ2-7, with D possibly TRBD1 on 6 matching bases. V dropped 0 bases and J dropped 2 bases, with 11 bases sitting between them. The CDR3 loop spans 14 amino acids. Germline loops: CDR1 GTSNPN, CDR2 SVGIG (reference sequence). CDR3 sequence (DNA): TGTGCCTGGAGTGTACAGGGAACCCCCTACGAGCAGTACTTC. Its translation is CAWSVQGTPYEQYF.

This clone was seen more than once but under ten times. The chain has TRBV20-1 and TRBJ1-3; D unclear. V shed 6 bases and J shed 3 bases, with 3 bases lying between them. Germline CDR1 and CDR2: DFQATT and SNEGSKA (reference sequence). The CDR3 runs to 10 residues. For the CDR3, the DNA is TGCAGTGCACTTGGAAACACCATATATTTT. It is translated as CSALGNTIYF.

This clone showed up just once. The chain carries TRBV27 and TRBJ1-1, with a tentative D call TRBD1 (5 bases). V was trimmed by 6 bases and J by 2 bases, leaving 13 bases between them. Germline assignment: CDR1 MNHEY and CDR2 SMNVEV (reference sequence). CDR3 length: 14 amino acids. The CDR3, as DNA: TGTGCCAGCAGATACGGGGCGGGAAACACTGAAGCTTTCTTT. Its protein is CASRYGAGNTEAFF.

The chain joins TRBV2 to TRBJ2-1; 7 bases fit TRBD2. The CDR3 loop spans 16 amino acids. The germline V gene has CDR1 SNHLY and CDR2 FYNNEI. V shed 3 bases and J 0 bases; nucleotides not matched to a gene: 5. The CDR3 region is CASSEVGGGSYNEQFF. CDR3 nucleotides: TGTGCCAGCAGTGAGGTTGGGGGGGGCTCCTACAATGAGCAGTTCTTC. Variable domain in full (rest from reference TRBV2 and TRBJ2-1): EPEVTQTPSHQVTQMGQEVILRCVPISNHLYFYWYRQILGQKVEFLVSFYNNEISEKSEIFDDQFSVERPDGSNFTLKIRSTKLEDSAMYFCASSEVGGGSYNEQFFGPGTRLTVL.

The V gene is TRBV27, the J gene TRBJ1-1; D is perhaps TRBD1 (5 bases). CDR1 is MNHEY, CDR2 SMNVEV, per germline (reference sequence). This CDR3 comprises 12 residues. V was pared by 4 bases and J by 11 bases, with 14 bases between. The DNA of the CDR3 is TGTGCCAGCAGTTCCGGGACTCGGATGGCTTTCTTT. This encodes CASSSGTRMAFF.

CDR3 residues: CASSGQAISGNTIYF. CDR3 nucleotide sequence: TGTGCCAGCAGCGGACAGGCCATCTCTGGAAACACCATATATTTT. The chain combines TRBV6-6 with TRBJ1-3; 7 bases agree with TRBD1. The CDR3 is made up of 15 amino acids. In germline, CDR1 is MNHNY, CDR2 SVGAGI (reference sequence). J was trimmed by 0 bases and V by 6 bases; bases with no gene match: 5.

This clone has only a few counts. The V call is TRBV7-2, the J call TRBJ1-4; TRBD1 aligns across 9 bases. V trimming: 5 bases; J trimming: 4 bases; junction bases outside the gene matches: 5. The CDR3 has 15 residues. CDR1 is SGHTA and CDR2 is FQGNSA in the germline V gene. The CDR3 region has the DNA TGTGCCAGCAGCCCCCAGACAGGGGGTAATGAAAAACTGTTTTTT. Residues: CASSPQTGGNEKLFF.

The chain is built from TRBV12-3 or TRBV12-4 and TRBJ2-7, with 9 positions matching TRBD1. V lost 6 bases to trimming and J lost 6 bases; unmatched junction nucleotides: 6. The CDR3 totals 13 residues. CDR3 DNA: TGTGCCAGCAGCGTGGGACAGGGAGTCGAGCAGTACTTC. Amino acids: CASSVGQGVEQYF.

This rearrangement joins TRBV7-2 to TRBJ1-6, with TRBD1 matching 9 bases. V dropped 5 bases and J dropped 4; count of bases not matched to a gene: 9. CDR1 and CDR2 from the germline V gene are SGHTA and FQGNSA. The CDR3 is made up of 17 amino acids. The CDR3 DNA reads TGTGCCAGCAGCCAGGGACAGGGAGCCATTTATAATTCACCCCTCCACTTT. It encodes CASSQGQGAIYNSPLHF.